The 21 T cell receptor beta chains reported below all come from one sample, sequenced in a study of shared clonotypes between healthy human individuals (TCRdb year 2020). For the CD8 naive samples, CD45RO-negative cells were positively selected for CCR7, yielding a CD45RA+CCR7+ population from which TemRA cells were excluded. Library preparation employed the immunoSEQ multiplex PCR assay. Here the immuneACCESS table is served through TCRdb, limited to in-frame sequences with V and J called. Missing clones are a known gap in these copies; in checked studies unresolved V genes cover under half, and the rest lacks a known reason. The sample includes some 600,000 clones, with about 96% observed a single time. The top ten clonotypes cover 0.095% to 0.13% of the sample. Sequencing used naive CD8+ T cells sorted from blood. Read against the paper, the sample's cell subset or site label means: CD45RA+CCR7+. The receptor set was obtained from a woman in her 30s in good health.

The chain has TRBV5-4 and TRBJ1-1; D might be TRBD1 (6 bases). CDR1 is SGHNT, CDR2 YYREEE, per germline (reference sequence). V gave up 0 bases and J gave up 0 bases, with 6 bases separating them. The CDR3 extends over 14 amino acids. CDR3 sequence reads: CASSLEGVNTEAFF. The DNA for the CDR3 is TGTGCCAGCAGCTTGGAGGGGGTGAACACTGAAGCTTTCTTT.

The V gene is TRBV7-3, the J gene TRBJ2-1; no clear D. CDR3 length: 15 residues. V lost 3 bases to trimming and J lost 1 base, with 10 bases between them. Looked up from germline, CDR1 is SGHTA and CDR2 is FQGTGA. CDR3 loop: CASSLTRTSYNEQFF. The CDR3 bases are TGTGCCAGCAGCTTGACTCGAACTTCCTACAATGAGCAGTTCTTC. The variable domain in full, with the rest retrieved from reference TRBV7-3 and TRBJ2-1, is GAGVSQTPSNKVTEKGKYVELRCDPISGHTALYWYRQSLGQGPEFLIYFQGTGAADDSGLPNDRFFAVRPEGSVSTLKIQRTERGDSAVYLCASSLTRTSYNEQFFGPGTRLTVL.

V is TRBV7-3 and J is TRBJ2-1; 9 bases map to TRBD2. Germline V gene sequence: CDR1 SGHTA, CDR2 FQGTGA. The V and J ends lost 0 bases and 0 bases, in that order; junction bases with no gene match: 6. The CDR3 length is 18 residues. The CDR3 nucleotides read TGTGCCAGCAGCTTAACTAGCGGGAGCCCTAGCTCCTACAATGAGCAGTTCTTC. Translation: CASSLTSGSPSSYNEQFF.

The rearrangement joins TRBV7-9 to TRBJ1-4; D not certain. Germline loops: CDR1 SEHNR, CDR2 FQNEAQ (reference sequence). Trimming removed 2 bases from V and 5 bases from J, with 21 bases in between. The CDR3 contains 18 residues. CDR3 region: CASSLSTKQGPVNEKLFF. The CDR3 DNA is TGTGCCAGCAGCTTATCAACAAAGCAAGGGCCCGTGAATGAAAAACTGTTTTTT.

The chain uses TRBV25-1 and TRBJ2-7; no firm D call. Germline V gives CDR1 MGHDK, CDR2 SYGVNS. The CDR3 extends over 10 amino acids. V dropped 6 bases and J dropped 3 bases, with 3 bases sitting between them. The CDR3: CASRGYEQYF. The CDR3 coding sequence is TGTGCCAGCAGAGGCTACGAGCAGTACTTC.

The chain joins TRBV19 to TRBJ2-1; 7 nucleotides agree with TRBD1. The CDR3 covers 13 residues. V gave up 8 bases and J gave up 9 bases; unmatched junction bases: 10. Looked up from germline, CDR1 is LNHDA and CDR2 is SQIVND (reference sequence). The DNA for the CDR3 is TGTGCCAGTCCCGTTGACAGGGTGATTGAGCAGTTCTTC. It specifies CASPVDRVIEQFF.

This sequence joins TRBV5-1 and TRBJ1-1; D gene uncertain. The CDR3 covers 13 residues. CDR1 is SGHRS and CDR2 is YFSETQ in the germline V gene. Trimming took off 4 bases at V and 1 base at J, with 8 bases between the two ends. The CDR3 nucleotides read TGCGCCAGCAGCGACGGGAAGAACACTGAAGCTTTCTTT. It translates to CASSDGKNTEAFF.

V and J are TRBV27 and TRBJ1-1; no firm D call. The CDR3 contains 17 residues. CDR1 is MNHEY and CDR2 is SMNVEV in the germline V gene (reference sequence). Trimming took 3 bases from V and 0 from J, leaving 17 bases between them. The CDR3 protein is CASSFRGMAGLNTEAFF. CDR3 nucleotides: TGTGCCAGCAGTTTTAGAGGTATGGCTGGGCTGAACACTGAAGCTTTCTTT.

The chain couples TRBV6-6 to TRBJ2-3; D is unclear. The CDR3 totals 14 residues. The V end was cut by 6 bases, the J end by 0 bases, with 10 bases between. Germline V gene data show CDR1 as MNHNY and CDR2 as SVGAGI (reference sequence). The CDR3 is CASSPMGSTDTQYF. DNA of the CDR3: TGTGCCAGCAGCCCGATGGGTAGCACAGATACGCAGTATTTT.

In DNA, the CDR3 is TGTGCCAGCACCACAGGGATGCGGGAGCTGTTTTTT. This gives the protein CASTTGMRELFF. The chain has TRBV27 and TRBJ2-2, with D perhaps matching TRBD1 (6 bases). Trimming took 7 bases from V and 9 from J, leaving 12 bases between them. Looked up from germline, CDR1 is MNHEY and CDR2 is SMNVEV (reference sequence). The CDR3 contains 12 residues.

V and J are TRBV27 and TRBJ2-1; the match to TRBD1 covers 9 bases. Trimming at V came to 10 bases and at J to 9 bases, leaving 10 bases not matched to a gene. The CDR3 has 13 amino acids. Germline V CDR1 and CDR2: MNHEY, SMNVEV (reference sequence). The DNA for the CDR3 is TGTGCCACCTCCGGGACAGGGCGGTCTGAGCAGTTCTTC. This codes for CATSGTGRSEQFF.

This chain's CDR3 is CASSLDRGFGYGYTF. CDR3 DNA sequence: TGTGCCAGCAGCTTAGACAGGGGGTTTGGCTATGGCTACACCTTC. The genes are TRBV7-2 and TRBJ1-2; 8 bases map to TRBD1. CDR1 and CDR2 (germline): SGHTA, FQGNSA. The V gene end was trimmed by 1 base and the J gene end by 4 bases; junction bases not matched to a gene: 5. This CDR3 is 15 amino acids long.

The chain combines TRBV7-8 with TRBJ2-1; TRBD1 matches at 8 bases. Unmatched junction bases numbered 6, after V lost 3 bases and J lost 5 bases. This CDR3 is built from 15 residues. Germline assignment: CDR1 SGHVS and CDR2 FQNEAQ. The CDR3 sequence is CASSFQDRVNNEQFF. The CDR3 bases are TGTGCCAGCAGCTTCCAGGACAGGGTCAACAATGAGCAGTTCTTC. The whole variable domain, remainder taken from reference TRBV7-8 and TRBJ2-1, is GAGVSQSPRYKVAKRGQDVALRCDPISGHVSLFWYQQALGQGPEFLTYFQNEAQLDKSGLPSDRFFAERPEGSVSTLKIQRTQQEDSAVYLCASSFQDRVNNEQFFGPGTRLTVL.

This rearrangement joins TRBV29-1 to TRBJ1-2; D is possibly TRBD1 (5 bases). CDR1 SQVTM and CDR2 ANQGSEA come from the germline V gene. Trimming left V 2 bases short and J 2 bases short, with 9 bases between. The CDR3 has 13 amino acids. Written as DNA, the CDR3 is TGCAGCGTTGAACAGGGATGGAACTATGGCTACACCTTC. Residues: CSVEQGWNYGYTF. Full variable domain (missing parts from reference TRBV29-1 and TRBJ1-2): SAVISQKPSRDICQRGTSLTIQCQVDSQVTMMFWYRQQPGQSLTLIATANQGSEATYESGFVIDKFPISRPNLTFSTLTVSNMSPEDSSIYLCSVEQGWNYGYTFGSGTRLTVV.

The rearrangement uses TRBV27 and TRBJ2-1, with D possibly TRBD2 on 6 matching bases. This CDR3 has 16 amino acids. Trimming pared 6 bases from V and 4 bases from J, leaving 19 bases between. In germline, CDR1 is MNHEY, CDR2 SMNVEV (reference sequence). CDR3 nucleotide sequence: TGTGCCAGCAGCCTCTCGCCCGGGACTCCTTACAATGAGCAGTTCTTC. This codes for CASSLSPGTPYNEQFF.

The chain uses TRBV4-1 and TRBJ2-5; TRBD2 matches 7 bases. This CDR3 comprises 16 residues. Germline V gene lookup returns CDR1 MGHRA and CDR2 YSYEKL. Unmatched junction bases numbered 9, after V lost 1 base and J lost 4 bases. The CDR3 sequence is CASSQVGWAGAETQYF. CDR3 sequence (DNA): TGCGCCAGCAGCCAAGTGGGGTGGGCGGGAGCAGAGACCCAGTACTTC.

This rearrangement joins TRBV13 to TRBJ2-1, with D possibly matching TRBD2 (6 bases). The CDR3 is 12 amino acids. Germline V lookup: CDR1 PRHDT, CDR2 FYEKMQ (reference sequence). Trimming stripped 4 bases from V and 7 bases from J, with 8 bases between. This CDR3 reads CASSWGRNEQFF. CDR3 bases: TGTGCCAGCAGCTGGGGGAGGAATGAGCAGTTCTTC.

The rearrangement links TRBV5-1 to TRBJ2-3; 13 bases line up with TRBD2. The CDR3 sequence is 18 residues long. V was clipped by 3 bases and J by 7 bases; unmatched bases: 14. The V gene's germline CDR1 is SGHRS and CDR2 YFSETQ. The chain's CDR3 is CASSSPGLAGEHWYTQYF. CDR3 bases: TGCGCCAGCAGCTCACCCGGACTAGCGGGAGAACACTGGTATACGCAGTATTTT. The whole variable domain, remainder taken from reference TRBV5-1 and TRBJ2-3, is KAGVTQTPRYLIKTRGQQVTLSCSPISGHRSVSWYQQTPGQGLQFLFEYFSETQRNKGNFPGRFSGRQFSNSRSEMNVSTLELGDSALYLCASSSPGLAGEHWYTQYFGPGTRLTVL.

The chain recombines TRBV2 with TRBJ2-3; 13 nucleotides line up with TRBD2. The germline V gene encodes CDR1 SNHLY and CDR2 FYNNEI. Trimming cost V 5 bases and J 2 bases; bases outside gene matches: 7. The CDR3 length is 17 residues. The DNA for the CDR3 is TGTGCCAGCAGTACCCAGGGACTAGCGGGATTCACAGATACGCAGTATTTT. This codes for CASSTQGLAGFTDTQYF.

The chain uses TRBV4-1 and TRBJ2-1, with TRBD2 matching over 8 bases. This CDR3 has 14 amino acids. Per germline, CDR1 MGHRA and CDR2 YSYEKL. The junction had 8 bases not matched to a gene; V was cut back by 9 bases and J by 4 bases. CDR3 sequence (DNA): TGCGCCAGTAAAGCGGGAGTTGGTTACAATGAGCAGTTCTTC. This translates into CASKAGVGYNEQFF.

This chain connects TRBV9 to TRBJ2-5; the match to TRBD1 covers 8 bases. The germline gives CDR1 SGDLS, CDR2 YYNGEE. The CDR3 contains 16 residues. With 4 bases clipped from V and 1 base from J, the junction kept 9 bases outside the gene matches. CDR3: CASSPDRGWVQETQYF. The CDR3 DNA is TGTGCCAGCAGCCCAGACAGGGGCTGGGTCCAAGAGACCCAGTACTTC.